What follows are 12 T cell receptor beta chains derived from one specimen sequenced in a study of cytomegalovirus exposure and HLA in healthy donors (dated 2017 in TCRdb). Library construction relied on the immunoSEQ multiplex PCR assay. For the multiplex PCR, a mixture combining 60 forward primers for TCR Vbeta segments and 13 reverse primers for TCR Jbeta segments was used. What TCRdb holds here is the immuneACCESS table cut down to in-frame rearrangements. Part of the clones is not present; checked against another copy, under half of the missing clones reflect an unresolved V gene, and the others are unexplained. The table kept for this sample lists approximately 110,000 clones. Over 0.8% of the sample comes from the top ten. Sequencing was done on a sample of PBMCs. All receptors derive from a man aged 18 to 29 in good health and CMV-seronegative.

The chain carries TRBV10-3 and TRBJ2-2; 11 bases are a match to TRBD1. Germline CDR1 reads ENHRY; CDR2 reads SYGVKD. There are 15 residues in the CDR3. J was trimmed by 6 bases and V by 6 bases; bases with no gene match: 6. CDR3 sequence: CAIRQDRGLSGELFF. Written as DNA, the CDR3 is TGTGCCATCAGACAGGACAGGGGGCTCTCCGGGGAGCTGTTTTTT.

The V and J genes are TRBV27 and TRBJ1-5, with unresolved D. Germline V gene sequence: CDR1 MNHEY, CDR2 SMNVEV (reference sequence). The V and J ends lost 2 bases and 0 bases respectively, with 11 bases between them. The CDR3 consists of 16 residues. The CDR3 loop reads CASSLGQRYSNQPQHF. The CDR3 DNA reads TGTGCCAGCAGTTTAGGTCAACGGTATAGCAATCAGCCCCAGCATTTT.

The chain couples TRBV10-2 to TRBJ2-1, with D possibly matching TRBD1 (6 bases). V shed 7 bases and J shed 8 bases, with 15 bases lying between them. This CDR3 comprises 13 residues. Per the germline V gene, CDR1 is WSHSY and CDR2 is SAAADI. The CDR3 nucleotides read TGCGCCAGCACCCTGCGCAGGGGCGATGAGCAGTTCTTC. Encoded protein: CASTLRRGDEQFF.

This rearrangement joins TRBV9 to TRBJ2-1, with 7 bases that match TRBD2. J was trimmed by 2 bases and V by 0 bases; bases with no gene match: 5. The germline V gene encodes CDR1 SGDLS and CDR2 YYNGEE. CDR3 length: 16 residues. The DNA of the CDR3 is TGTGCCAGCAGCGTAGAAGCGGGGCTCGCCTACAATGAGCAGTTCTTC. Translating it yields CASSVEAGLAYNEQFF.

The V gene is TRBV19, the J gene TRBJ2-1; D possibly corresponds to TRBD1 (6 bases). V gave up 4 bases and J gave up 1 base, with 11 bases separating them. CDR1 and CDR2 from the germline V gene are LNHDA and SQIVND (reference sequence). This CDR3 has 15 amino acids. CDR3 nucleotides: TGTGCCAGTAGTAGGGGACACTCGTCCTACAATGAGCAGTTCTTC. Amino acid sequence: CASSRGHSSYNEQFF.

The V call is TRBV14, the J call TRBJ1-6; 8 bases map to TRBD1. Germline-derived CDR1 and CDR2 are SGHDN and FVKESK. This CDR3 spans 19 amino acids. Germline trimming cut 0 bases from V and 1 base from J; bases unmatched to any gene: 8. In DNA form, the CDR3 reads TGTGCCAGCAGCCAAGAAGAGATTCAGGGGGCTTCCTATAATTCACCCCTCCACTTT. It codes for CASSQEEIQGASYNSPLHF. Full variable domain (missing parts from reference TRBV14 and TRBJ1-6): EAGVTQFPSHSVIEKGQTVTLRCDPISGHDNLYWYRRVMGKEIKFLLHFVKESKQDESGMPNNRFLAERTGGTYSTLKVQPAELEDSGVYFCASSQEEIQGASYNSPLHFGNGTRLTVT.

The chain joins TRBV18 to TRBJ2-7; D is perhaps TRBD2 (5 bases). The CDR3 is 16 residues long. V lost 3 bases, J lost 6 bases, and 21 bases lay in between. Germline V gene lookup returns CDR1 KGHSH and CDR2 LQKENI. The CDR3 protein is CASSPSSGISAREQYF. In DNA, the CDR3 is TGTGCCAGCTCACCTTCCTCCGGGATTTCGGCCCGCGAGCAGTACTTC.

The chain is built from TRBV25-1 and TRBJ1-6, with 8 bases fitting TRBD1. Germline CDR1 reads MGHDK; CDR2 reads SYGVNS. The CDR3 length is 17 residues. The junction had 12 bases not matched to a gene; V was cut back by 2 bases and J by 9 bases. CDR3 protein: CASSEKRSDRARSPLHF. The CDR3, as DNA: TGTGCCAGCAGTGAAAAGCGCTCGGACAGGGCTCGTTCACCCCTCCACTTT.

This chain uses TRBV4-1 with TRBJ1-4; 8 bases are shared with TRBD1. CDR1 and CDR2 from the germline V gene are MGHRA and YSYEKL. After removal of 0 bases from V and 11 bases from J, the junction contained 11 bases not matched to a gene. The length of the CDR3 is 16 residues. For the CDR3, the DNA is TGCGCCAGCAGCCAAGAAGGAAGTTGGACAGGGCGGAAACTGTTTTTT. Translation: CASSQEGSWTGRKLFF.

This chain uses TRBV6-6 with TRBJ1-5; a possible D gene is TRBD1 (5 bases). CDR3 length equals 16 residues. Trimming took off 1 base at V and 6 bases at J, with 16 bases between the two ends. Germline CDR1 reads MNHNY; CDR2 reads SVGAGI (reference sequence). The CDR3 loop is CASSYFSAGSGQPQHF. The CDR3 bases are TGTGCCAGCAGTTACTTTTCCGCAGGGTCCGGTCAGCCCCAGCATTTT.

The V gene is TRBV2, the J gene TRBJ2-3, with D perhaps matching TRBD2 (5 bases). Looked up from germline, CDR1 is SNHLY and CDR2 is FYNNEI. The CDR3 contains 14 residues. V was pared by 4 bases and J by 0 bases, with 8 bases between. This chain's CDR3 is CASSVRGSTDTQYF. CDR3 DNA: TGTGCCAGCAGTGTTCGGGGAAGCACAGATACGCAGTATTTT.

The gene calls are TRBV2 and TRBJ1-5; 8 positions match TRBD1. Germline CDR1 is SNHLY and CDR2 is FYNNEI. The ends lost 7 bases at V and 9 bases at J; junction bases unmatched: 8. The CDR3 length is 13 residues. The CDR3 nucleotides are TGTGCCAGCAACGGACAGGGCGTGGGGCCCCAGCATTTT. This encodes CASNGQGVGPQHF.